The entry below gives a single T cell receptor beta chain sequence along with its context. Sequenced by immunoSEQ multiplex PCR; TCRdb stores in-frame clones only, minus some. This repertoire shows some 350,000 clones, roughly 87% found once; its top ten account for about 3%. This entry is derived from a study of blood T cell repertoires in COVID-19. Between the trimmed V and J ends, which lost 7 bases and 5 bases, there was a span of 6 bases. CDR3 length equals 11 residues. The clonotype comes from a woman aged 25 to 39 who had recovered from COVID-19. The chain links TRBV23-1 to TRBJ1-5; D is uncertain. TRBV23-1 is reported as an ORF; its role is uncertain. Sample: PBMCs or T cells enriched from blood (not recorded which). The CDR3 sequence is CASMRDQPQHF. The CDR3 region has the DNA TGCGCCAGCATGAGGGATCAGCCCCAGCATTTT.